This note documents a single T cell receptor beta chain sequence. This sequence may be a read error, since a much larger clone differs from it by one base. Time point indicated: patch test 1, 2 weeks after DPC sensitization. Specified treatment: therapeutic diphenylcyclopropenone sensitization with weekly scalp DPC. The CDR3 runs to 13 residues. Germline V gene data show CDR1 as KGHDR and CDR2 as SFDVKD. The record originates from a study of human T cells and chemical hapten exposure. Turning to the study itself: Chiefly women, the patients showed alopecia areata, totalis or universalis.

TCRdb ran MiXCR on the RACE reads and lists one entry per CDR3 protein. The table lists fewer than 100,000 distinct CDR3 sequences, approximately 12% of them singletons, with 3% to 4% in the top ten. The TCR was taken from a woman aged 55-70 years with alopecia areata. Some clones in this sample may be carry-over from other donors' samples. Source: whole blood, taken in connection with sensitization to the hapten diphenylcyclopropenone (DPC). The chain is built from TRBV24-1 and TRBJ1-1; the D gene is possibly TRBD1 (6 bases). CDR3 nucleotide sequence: TGTTCCACCAGTGAGGGGGTCGGTACTGAAGCTTTCTTT. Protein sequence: CSTSEGVGTEAFF.